The T cell receptor beta chain under discussion was sequenced for a study of T cell clones after liver transplantation. Study results and limitations: These preliminary findings come from unstandardized post-transplant sampling times.

The CDR3 has 16 amino acids. The J segment lost 1 base and the V segment lost 9 bases, leaving 12 bases of the junction unmatched. Per the germline V gene, CDR1 is SGHRS and CDR2 is YFSETQ. About this clone itself: Antigen specificity is unknown.

Only in-frame clones appear in the TCRdb table, and some are missing; sequencing was by immunoSEQ multiplex PCR. The table has around 76,000 clones, about four fifths seen once. This rearrangement joins TRBV5-1 to TRBJ2-1; 8 nucleotides match TRBD2. The sequence was obtained from a human patient who received a liver transplant. Some T cells may arise from the graft donor. This specimen consisted of CD4+ T cells from blood, obtained 12 months after liver transplant. CDR3 sequence reads: CATSAKGGRSYNEQFF. The CDR3 DNA is TGCGCCACCTCGGCCAAGGGCGGGAGGTCCTACAATGAGCAGTTCTTC.